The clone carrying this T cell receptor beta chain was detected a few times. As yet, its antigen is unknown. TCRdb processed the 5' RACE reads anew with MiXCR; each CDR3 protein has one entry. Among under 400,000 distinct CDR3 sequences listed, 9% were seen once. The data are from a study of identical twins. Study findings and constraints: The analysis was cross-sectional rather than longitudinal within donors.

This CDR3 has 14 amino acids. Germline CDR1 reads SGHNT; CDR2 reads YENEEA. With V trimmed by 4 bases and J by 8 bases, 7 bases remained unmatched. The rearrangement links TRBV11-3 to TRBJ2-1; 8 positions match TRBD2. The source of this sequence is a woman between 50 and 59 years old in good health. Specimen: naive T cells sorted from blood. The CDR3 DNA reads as TGTGCCAGCAGCTCCGGGACTAGTATCTATGAGCAGTTCTTC. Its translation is CASSSGTSIYEQFF.